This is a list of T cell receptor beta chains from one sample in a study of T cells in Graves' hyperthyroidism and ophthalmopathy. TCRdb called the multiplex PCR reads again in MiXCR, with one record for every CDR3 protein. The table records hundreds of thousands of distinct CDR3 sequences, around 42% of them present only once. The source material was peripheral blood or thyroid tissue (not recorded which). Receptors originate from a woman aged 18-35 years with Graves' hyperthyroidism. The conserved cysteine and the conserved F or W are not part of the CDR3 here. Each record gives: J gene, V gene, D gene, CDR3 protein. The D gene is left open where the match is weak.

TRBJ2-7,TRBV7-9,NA,ASSSLDEQY
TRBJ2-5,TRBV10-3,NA,ATTTSAGGEETQY
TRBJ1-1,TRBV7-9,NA,ASSLRQNTEAL
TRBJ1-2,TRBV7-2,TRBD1,ASSLQGQAHRYT
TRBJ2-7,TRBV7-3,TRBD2,ASGLAGTYEQY
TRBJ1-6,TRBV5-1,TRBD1,ASSPLTGGADSPLH
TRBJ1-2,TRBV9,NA,ASSPRGRGYGYT
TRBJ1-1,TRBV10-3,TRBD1,AISERASDRGVAVEAF
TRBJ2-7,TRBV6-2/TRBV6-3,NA,ASSKGGQNGYEQY
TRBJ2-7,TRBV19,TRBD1,ASSIQTGGYEQY
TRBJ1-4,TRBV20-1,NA,SARVEGEREKLF
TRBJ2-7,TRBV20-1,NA,SANTDSVSYEQY
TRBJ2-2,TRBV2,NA,ASSPIGGGGTGELF
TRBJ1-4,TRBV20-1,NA,SARDGRGIEGKLF
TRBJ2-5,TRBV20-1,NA,SARSGVGQPQY
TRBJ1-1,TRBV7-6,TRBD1,ASSEEGAAF
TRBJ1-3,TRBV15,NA,ATSRLTDSGNTIY
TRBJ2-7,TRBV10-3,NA,ASYTPRSSYEQY
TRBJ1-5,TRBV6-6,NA,ASSEQAHQPQH
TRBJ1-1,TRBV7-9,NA,ASSPYFPNTEAF
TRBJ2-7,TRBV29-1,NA,SVVVSFGEQY
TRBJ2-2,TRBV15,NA,ATSRDLPGPTGELF
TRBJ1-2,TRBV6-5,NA,ASSYRYSANYGYT
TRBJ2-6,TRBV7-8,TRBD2,ASSALLTSSSSGANVLT
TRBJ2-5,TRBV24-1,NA,ATSDSAGSLGETQY
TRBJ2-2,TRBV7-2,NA,ASSLVGPDTGELF
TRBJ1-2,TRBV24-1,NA,TSNSAPGDYGYT
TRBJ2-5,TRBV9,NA,ASSVGGIAKETQY
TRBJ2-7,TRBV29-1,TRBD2,SVAGQNQQASGVSYEQY
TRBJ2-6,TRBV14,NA,ASSLYGGAGANVLT
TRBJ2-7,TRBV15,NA,ATSRPQGNEQY